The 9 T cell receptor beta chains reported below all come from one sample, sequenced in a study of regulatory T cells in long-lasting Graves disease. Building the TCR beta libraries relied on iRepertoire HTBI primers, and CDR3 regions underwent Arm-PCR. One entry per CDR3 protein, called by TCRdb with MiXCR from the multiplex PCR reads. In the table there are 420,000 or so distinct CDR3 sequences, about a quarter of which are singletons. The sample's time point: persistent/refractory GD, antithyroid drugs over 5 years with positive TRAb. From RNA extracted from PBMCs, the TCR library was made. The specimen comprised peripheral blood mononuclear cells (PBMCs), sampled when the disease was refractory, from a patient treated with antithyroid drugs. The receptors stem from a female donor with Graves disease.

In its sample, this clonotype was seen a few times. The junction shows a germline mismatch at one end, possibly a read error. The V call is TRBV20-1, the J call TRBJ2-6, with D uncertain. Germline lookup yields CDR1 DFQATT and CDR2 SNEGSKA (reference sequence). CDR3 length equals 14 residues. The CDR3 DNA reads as TGCAGTGCTGGAGAGCCTCCCGGGGCCAACGTCCTGACTTTC. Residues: CSAGEPPGANVLTF.

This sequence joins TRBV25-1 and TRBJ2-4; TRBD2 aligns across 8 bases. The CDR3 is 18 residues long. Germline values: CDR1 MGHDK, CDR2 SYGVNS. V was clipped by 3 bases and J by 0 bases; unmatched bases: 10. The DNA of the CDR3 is TGTGCCAGCAGTGATTATAGCGGGAATTATTTAGCCAAAAACATTCAGTACTTC. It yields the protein CASSDYSGNYLAKNIQYF.

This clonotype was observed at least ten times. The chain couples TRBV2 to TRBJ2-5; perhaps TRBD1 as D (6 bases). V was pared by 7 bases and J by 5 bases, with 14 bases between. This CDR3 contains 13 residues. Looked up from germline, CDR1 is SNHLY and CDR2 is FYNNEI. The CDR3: CASINRVSETQYF. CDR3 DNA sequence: TGTGCCAGCATTAACAGGGTTTCTGAGACCCAGTACTTC.

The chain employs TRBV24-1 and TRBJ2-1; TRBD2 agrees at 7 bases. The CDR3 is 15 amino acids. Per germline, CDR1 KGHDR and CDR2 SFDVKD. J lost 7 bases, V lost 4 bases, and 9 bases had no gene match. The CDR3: CATSDKRDHPNEQFF. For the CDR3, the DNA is TGTGCCACCAGTGACAAGCGGGACCACCCTAATGAGCAGTTCTTC.

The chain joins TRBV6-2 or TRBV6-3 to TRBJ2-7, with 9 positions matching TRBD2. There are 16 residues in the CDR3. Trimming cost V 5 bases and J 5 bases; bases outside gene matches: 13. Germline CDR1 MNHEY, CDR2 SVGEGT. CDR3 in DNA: TGTGCCAGCAGTGAAGAAATAGCGGGAGTGGGTAACGAGCAGTACTTC. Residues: CASSEEIAGVGNEQYF.

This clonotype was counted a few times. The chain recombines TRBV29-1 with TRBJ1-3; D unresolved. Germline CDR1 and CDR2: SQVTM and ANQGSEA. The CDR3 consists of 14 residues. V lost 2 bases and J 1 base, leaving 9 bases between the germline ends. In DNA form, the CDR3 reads TGCAGCGTTGAATCCCGAGCATCTGGAAACACCATATATTTT. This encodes CSVESRASGNTIYF. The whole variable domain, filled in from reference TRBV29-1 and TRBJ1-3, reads SAVISQKPSRDICQRGTSLTIQCQVDSQVTMMFWYRQQPGQSLTLIATANQGSEATYESGFVIDKFPISRPNLTFSTLTVSNMSPEDSSIYLCSVESRASGNTIYFGEGSWLTVV.

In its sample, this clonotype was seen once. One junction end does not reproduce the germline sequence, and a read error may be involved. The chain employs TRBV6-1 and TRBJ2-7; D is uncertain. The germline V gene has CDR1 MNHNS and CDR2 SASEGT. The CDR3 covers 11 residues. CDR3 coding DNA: TGTGCCAGCGGTGAGGCCCTCGAGCAGTACTTC. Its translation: CASGEALEQYF.

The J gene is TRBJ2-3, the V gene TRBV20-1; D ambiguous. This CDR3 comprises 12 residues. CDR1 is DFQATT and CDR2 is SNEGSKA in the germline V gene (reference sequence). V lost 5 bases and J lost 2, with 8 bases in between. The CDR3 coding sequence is TGCAGTGCTCGCTATAACACAGATACGCAGTATTTT. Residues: CSARYNTDTQYF.

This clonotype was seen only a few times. In DNA, the CDR3 is TGTGCCAGCAGTTTAAATTTTGGGGGGAATCAGCCCCAGCATTTT. Encoded protein: CASSLNFGGNQPQHF. The chain carries TRBV12-3 or TRBV12-4 and TRBJ1-5, with D maybe TRBD1 (5 bases). V dropped 2 bases and J dropped 4 bases, with 12 bases sitting between them. The CDR3 spans 15 residues.